The TCR beta chain described here comes from a study of blood T cell repertoires in COVID-19. In the study overall: T cells, B-cell-depleted T cells, or PBMCs supplied cDNA or gDNA.

CDR3 length: 14 amino acids. V lost 1 base and J 1 base, leaving 10 bases between the germline ends. Per germline, CDR1 GTSNPN and CDR2 SVGIG (reference sequence). Ages ranged from about 18 to 100 years, with residence in 24 US areas. Each participant's cohort was designated according to participant-reported clinical history. Recovery among Cohort 3 donors was established by two negative PCRs, clearance, or symptom resolution. Method: immunoSEQ multiplex PCR; TCRdb's copy keeps in-frame clones and lacks some. The sample carries around 250,000 clones, 80% to 85% recorded once. The receptor comes from a man aged 50 to 59 who had recovered from COVID-19. The chain uses TRBV30 and TRBJ1-1, with D uncertain. Sequenced input: PBMCs or T cells enriched from blood (not recorded which). This CDR3 is CAWSAPRGNTEAFF. The CDR3 DNA reads TGTGCCTGGAGTGCCCCCCGGGGGAACACTGAAGCTTTCTTT.